This is a list of T cell receptor beta chains from one sample in a study of T cell responses to AZD1222 COVID-19 vaccine. Some clones are missing from TCRdb's copy, which holds only in-frame ones; the method was immunoSEQ multiplex PCR. The sample has around 88,000 clones; 88% are singletons. The sample in question was peripheral blood, obtained on day 0 of AZD1222 vaccination. These receptor sequences come from an adult in good health. The CDR3 runs from the conserved cysteine through the conserved F or W. Each record gives: J gene, V gene, clone size, D gene, CDR3 DNA, CDR3 protein. The D gene is left open where the match is weak. Where a row states a size, it is once, few, many or the class of an expanded clone; other rows omit it.

>TRBJ2-1|TRBV5-6|-|TRBD1
TGTGCCAGCAGCCCGACAGGGGGTGATTACAATGAGCAGTTCTTC
CASSPTGGDYNEQFF
>TRBJ2-1|TRBV7-9|-|TRBD2
TGTGCCAGCAGCTTCCGGGGGGGCAATGAGCAGTTCTTC
CASSFRGGNEQFF
>TRBJ2-2|TRBV25-1|-|TRBD1
TGTGCCAGCAGTGGGCTAGACAGGGCCGCCGGGGAGCTGTTTTTT
CASSGLDRAAGELFF
>TRBJ1-6|TRBV19|-|-
TGTGCCAGTAGTATAGGCTATAATTCACCCCTCCACTTT
CASSIGYNSPLHF
>TRBJ2-2|TRBV24-1|once|-
TGTGCCACCAGTGACCCTCGGGTCGAGAACACCGGGGAGCTGTTTTTT
CATSDPRVENTGELFF
>TRBJ1-5|TRBV6-2/TRBV6-3|once|-
TGTGCCAGCAGTGACGGGTTGAAGCCCCAGCATTTT
CASSDGLKPQHF
>TRBJ2-5|TRBV4-1|-|-
TGCGCCAGCAGCCAAGGGGTCGGGGGAGTAGGAGAGACCCAGTACTTC
CASSQGVGGVGETQYF
>TRBJ2-7|TRBV29-1|-|-
TGCAGCGTTGGTGAGGTCGGCGGGTACGAGCAGTACTTC
CSVGEVGGYEQYF
>TRBJ2-7|TRBV5-6|-|-
TGTGCCAGCAGCCCCCTTATGGGCGTAGACTACGAGCAGTACTTC
CASSPLMGVDYEQYF
>TRBJ1-4|TRBV28|few|-
TGTGCCAGCAGGTCGGGGGGGAGGGCCAATGAAAAACTGTTTTTT
CASRSGGRANEKLFF
>TRBJ1-6|TRBV19|few|TRBD1
TGTGCCAGTAGGGGCACAGGGGTCGTCCTGTCACCCCTCCACTTT
CASRGTGVVLSPLHF
>TRBJ1-6|TRBV5-4|-|-
TGTGCCAGCAGCTTAGGGGCCCAAGGGTCACCCCTCCACTTT
CASSLGAQGSPLHF
>TRBJ1-2|TRBV7-2|-|TRBD1
TGTGCCAGCAGCCACGGGACAGACAGTAACTATGGCTACACCTTC
CASSHGTDSNYGYTF
>TRBJ2-5|TRBV6-5|-|TRBD2
TGTGCCAGCAGCCACCACAGCGGGAGAGGGGAGACCCAGTACTTC
CASSHHSGRGETQYF
>TRBJ2-3|TRBV7-3|-|-
TGTGCCAGCAGTCGATCGGGGCAGGGGACAGATACGCAGTATTTT
CASSRSGQGTDTQYF